What follows are 30 T cell receptor beta chains derived from one specimen sequenced in a study of T cells in Graves' hyperthyroidism and ophthalmopathy. Using RNA transcripts as the source, TCR beta CDR3 regions were amplified. The HTBI set primed first-round TCR CDR3 RT-PCR. One entry per CDR3 protein, called by TCRdb with MiXCR from the multiplex PCR reads. The sample has under 400,000 distinct CDR3 sequences, over 15% seen once; the top ten hold about 49%. Sample: blood. These receptors all come from a woman aged 50 to 65 with Graves' hyperthyroidism.

In its sample, this clonotype was seen many times. V is TRBV2 and J is TRBJ2-7, with 11 bases matching TRBD2. The CDR3 spans 14 residues. The ends lost 6 bases at V and 10 bases at J; junction bases unmatched: 11. CDR1 is SNHLY, CDR2 FYNNEI, per germline. For the CDR3, the DNA is TGTGCCAGCAGCGTAGCGGGAGGGCCCCCGAGCCAGTACTTC. It codes for CASSVAGGPPSQYF.

CDR3 DNA sequence: TGTGCCAGCAGCTTAGTAGGGGAAGCGTACGAGCAGTACGTC. It yields the protein CASSLVGEAYEQYV. The chain uses TRBV11-3 and TRBJ2-7, with D perhaps TRBD1 (5 bases). Germline-derived CDR1 and CDR2 are SGHNT and YENEEA. The CDR3 contains 14 residues. The V gene lost 1 base and the J gene lost 4 bases, with 11 bases spanning the gap.

This sequence joins TRBV6-5 and TRBJ1-4; 12 nucleotides line up with TRBD1. This CDR3 is built from 17 residues. Germline V CDR1 and CDR2: MNHEY, SVGAGI. The trim removed 3 bases at V and 8 bases at J, leaving 10 bases unmatched. The CDR3, as DNA: TGTGCCAGCAGTTATACCGGGACAGGGGGCCAAAAAGAAAAACTGTTTTTT. It is translated as CASSYTGTGGQKEKLFF.

The sample holds many counts of this clonotype. The V and J genes are TRBV28 and TRBJ2-1; 7 bases match TRBD2. Trimming at V came to 3 bases and at J to 5 bases, leaving 16 bases not matched to a gene. The CDR3 is 18 residues long. CDR1 is MDHEN, CDR2 SYDVKM, per germline. The CDR3 nucleotides are TGTGCCAGCAGTTTTGGCCTATCACAGTGGGAGGGCCACAATGAGCAGTTCTTC. Translating it yields CASSFGLSQWEGHNEQFF.

There are a few counts of this clonotype. This rearrangement joins TRBV7-9 to TRBJ1-2; D possibly corresponds to TRBD1 (5 bases). From germline, CDR1 is SEHNR and CDR2 FQNEAQ (reference sequence). The CDR3 is made up of 15 amino acids. With 1 base removed from V and 5 bases from J, the gap between germline ends came to 14 bases. The CDR3 is CASSLGAGTGYGYTF. CDR3 in DNA: TGTGCCAGCAGCTTAGGAGCCGGGACCGGTTATGGCTACACCTTC.

This clonotype was counted many times. CDR3 amino acids: CASSLEGRGSEAFF. CDR3 sequence (DNA): TGTGCCAGCAGTTTAGAGGGGCGAGGTTCTGAAGCTTTCTTT. The chain has TRBV12-3 or TRBV12-4 and TRBJ1-1; TRBD1 is a possible D gene (5 bases). The V end was cut by 1 base, the J end by 6 bases, with 12 bases between. This CDR3 has 14 amino acids.

The table lists this clonotype with many counts. The CDR3 DNA is TGTGCCAGCAGCCAAGCCGGGACAGATAATGAAAAACTGTTTTTT. Translated, it gives CASSQAGTDNEKLFF. J is TRBJ1-4 and V is TRBV3-1; 7 bases agree with TRBD1. CDR1 is LGHDT, CDR2 YNNKEL, per germline (reference sequence). The J segment lost 4 bases and the V segment lost 1 base, leaving 3 bases of the junction unmatched. This CDR3 spans 15 amino acids.

This chain uses TRBV20-1 with TRBJ1-1; 9 bases are shared with TRBD1. The V gene's germline CDR1 is DFQATT and CDR2 SNEGSKA (reference sequence). The junction had 5 bases not matched to a gene; V was cut back by 2 bases and J by 4 bases. The length of the CDR3 is 14 residues. This chain's CDR3 is CSARLPDRGTEAFF. CDR3 nucleotide sequence: TGCAGTGCTAGACTTCCGGACAGGGGCACTGAAGCTTTCTTT.

For this clonotype: Mismatch with germline at one junction end may stem from a read error. CDR3 sequence reads: CASSLAGAGNTGELFF. The CDR3, as DNA: TGTGCTAGCAGCTTAGCCGGAGCGGGGAACACCGGGGAGCTGTTTTTT. The chain employs TRBV7-7 and TRBJ2-2; a weak D match, TRBD2 (6 bases). This CDR3 region has 16 residues. CDR1 and CDR2 (germline): SSHAT, FNYEAQ (reference sequence).

The sample holds many counts of this clonotype. The chain has TRBV7-2 and TRBJ2-3; a weak D match, TRBD2 (6 bases). V lost 4 bases and J lost 1, with 18 bases in between. The length of the CDR3 is 17 residues. CDR1 is SGHTA and CDR2 is FQGNSA in the germline V gene. In DNA form, the CDR3 reads TGTGCCAGCAGCTCACGACTAGTTCTGTTCGGCACAGATACGCAGTATTTT. Translating it yields CASSSRLVLFGTDTQYF.

As concerns this clonotype: A read error may account for a junction end that differs from germline. The chain is built from TRBV27 and TRBJ1-6; D not certain. CDR1 and CDR2 from the germline V gene are MNHEY and SMNVEV (reference sequence). The CDR3 covers 15 residues. The CDR3 DNA reads as TGCGCCAGCAGCCAGCCACTACGATCTAATTCACCCCTCCACTTT. Encoded protein: CASSQPLRSNSPLHF.

This clonotype has more than one count but fewer than ten. V gene TRBV6-1 combines with J gene TRBJ1-1, with TRBD1 matching 10 bases. V shed 8 bases and J 4 bases; nucleotides not matched to a gene: 7. CDR3 length equals 14 residues. The germline gives CDR1 MNHNS, CDR2 SASEGT. The DNA of the CDR3 is TGTGCCAGCGGAATTCGGGACAGGGGCACTGAAGCTTTCTTT. Its protein is CASGIRDRGTEAFF.

The CDR3 spells CASRTGGKGANVLTF. In DNA form, the CDR3 reads TGTGCCAGCAGAACAGGGGGCAAGGGGGCCAACGTCCTGACTTTC. The chain recombines TRBV27 with TRBJ2-6; TRBD1 aligns across 9 bases. This CDR3 spans 15 amino acids. Germline CDR1 and CDR2: MNHEY and SMNVEV (reference sequence). V dropped 6 bases and J dropped 4; count of bases not matched to a gene: 4.

This clonotype was recorded a few times. The chain uses TRBV27 and TRBJ2-1; tentatively, D is TRBD2 (6 bases). The CDR3 length is 14 residues. V was pared by 6 bases and J by 9 bases, with 18 bases between. Germline V lookup: CDR1 MNHEY, CDR2 SMNVEV (reference sequence). The CDR3 region is CASSNHRKGGEQFF. CDR3 DNA: TGTGCCAGCAGCAACCACAGGAAGGGAGGTGAGCAGTTCTTC.

This clonotype was observed a handful of times. The gene calls are TRBV6-1 and TRBJ1-2; 11 bases match TRBD1. Germline values: CDR1 MNHNS, CDR2 SASEGT. With V trimmed by 4 bases and J by 4 bases, 5 bases remained unmatched. The CDR3 consists of 15 residues. The CDR3 region is CASSGGTGGFYGYTF. CDR3 bases: TGTGCCAGCAGTGGAGGGACAGGGGGTTTCTATGGCTACACCTTC.

In its sample, this clonotype was seen many times. For the CDR3, the DNA is TGTGCCAGCAGGGCAACTAGTGCCGATACGCAGTATTTT. It is translated as CASRATSADTQYF. The chain links TRBV11-2 to TRBJ2-3; D is perhaps TRBD2 (5 bases). The CDR3 contains 13 residues. V was clipped by 6 bases and J by 6 bases, with 13 bases between them. Per the germline V gene, CDR1 is SGHAT and CDR2 is FQNNGV.

Only a few counts were recorded for this clonotype. The chain combines TRBV5-5 with TRBJ2-3; TRBD2 matches at 11 bases. V shed 4 bases, J shed 2 bases, and the junction held 9 bases outside the gene matches. From germline, CDR1 is SGHKS and CDR2 YYEKEE (reference sequence). There are 17 residues in the CDR3. In DNA, the CDR3 is TGTGCCAGCAGCCCAAAAATAGCGGGAGGGATCACAGATACGCAGTATTTT. As protein: CASSPKIAGGITDTQYF.

This clonotype was counted a few times. The rearrangement uses TRBV29-1 and TRBJ1-4, with D possibly TRBD1 on 5 matching bases. This CDR3 comprises 16 residues. The germline V and J ends were trimmed by 3 bases and 0 bases, with 14 bases remaining between them. The germline V gene encodes CDR1 SQVTM and CDR2 ANQGSEA. The CDR3 loop is CSVDSGVTATNEKLFF. The CDR3 DNA is TGCAGCGTTGATTCTGGGGTGACAGCAACTAATGAAAAACTGTTTTTT.

There are many counts of this clonotype. The chain joins TRBV28 to TRBJ1-4, with 11 bases that match TRBD1. The ends lost 8 bases at V and 11 bases at J; junction bases unmatched: 10. Germline V gene sequence: CDR1 MDHEN, CDR2 SYDVKM. The CDR3 covers 14 residues. The CDR3 protein is CASSSGQGARKLFF. The CDR3 DNA follows: TGTGCCAGCTCTAGCGGACAGGGGGCGAGGAAACTGTTTTTT.

This clonotype has only a few counts. The chain is built from TRBV5-1 and TRBJ2-7, with D perhaps TRBD1 (6 bases). Germline-derived CDR1 and CDR2 are SGHRS and YFSETQ. The CDR3 contains 15 residues. V dropped 4 bases and J dropped 2 bases, with 16 bases sitting between them. For the CDR3, the DNA is TGCGCCAGCAGCCCCGGGGTCTGGGACACCTACGAGCAGTACGTC. It is translated as CASSPGVWDTYEQYV.

This clonotype occurred a few times. This rearrangement joins TRBV6-1 to TRBJ1-6, with unresolved D. The CDR3 runs to 14 residues. V lost 5 bases to trimming and J lost 8 bases, with 13 bases between them. Germline V lookup: CDR1 MNHNS, CDR2 SASEGT. The CDR3 protein is CASSPGGGHSPLHF. The CDR3 nucleotides read TGTGCCAGCAGTCCGGGAGGTGGACATTCACCCCTCCACTTT.

Worth noting for this clonotype: Since a much larger clone is just one base distant, this may be a read error. The V and J genes are TRBV2 and TRBJ1-5; D is unresolved. CDR1 is SNHLY, CDR2 FYNNEI, per germline. The V end was cut by 4 bases, the J end by 1 base, with 5 bases between. This CDR3 is built from 13 residues. Written as DNA, the CDR3 is TGTGCCAGCAGTGGCGAGAGCAATCAGCCCCAGCATTTT. Translated: CASSGESNQPQHF.

This chain links TRBV12-3 or TRBV12-4 with TRBJ2-2, with 8 bases lining up with TRBD2. Trimming at V came to 7 bases and at J to 0 bases, leaving 1 base not matched to a gene. The CDR3 is made up of 14 amino acids. The CDR3 loop reads CASMRGANTGELFF. The CDR3 DNA sequence: TGTGCCAGCATGCGGGGGGCGAACACCGGGGAGCTGTTTTTT.

In this sample, this clonotype turned up a few times. The chain recombines TRBV20-1 with TRBJ2-1; D unclear. This CDR3 is 10 amino acids long. Germline V gene sequence: CDR1 DFQATT, CDR2 SNEGSKA (reference sequence). Trimming took 3 bases from V and 7 from J, leaving 4 bases between them. CDR3 sequence (DNA): TGCAGTGCTAGTAGTAATGAGCAGTTCTTC. It is translated as CSASSNEQFF.

This clonotype was recorded a few times. The J gene is TRBJ1-1, the V gene TRBV29-1; no definite D call. Per the germline V gene, CDR1 is SQVTM and CDR2 is ANQGSEA. Trimming removed 2 bases at V and 1 base at J, with 8 bases between. The CDR3 consists of 13 residues. CDR3 in DNA: TGCAGCGTTGAAACCACAGAGAACACTGAAGCTTTCTTT. Its translation: CSVETTENTEAFF.

The chain recombines TRBV29-1 with TRBJ1-1; D gene ambiguous. CDR1 and CDR2 (germline): SQVTM, ANQGSEA. The CDR3 spans 13 residues. Trimming pared 3 bases from V and 0 bases from J, leaving 8 bases between. DNA for the CDR3: TGCAGCGTTGATGGAGGGTTGAACACTGAAGCTTTCTTT. Amino acids: CSVDGGLNTEAFF.

This clonotype has ten or more counts. This chain connects TRBV11-2 to TRBJ1-6; maybe TRBD1 (5 bases). V shed 1 base and J shed 6 bases, with 13 bases lying between them. The germline gives CDR1 SGHAT, CDR2 FQNNGV. The CDR3 is made up of 16 amino acids. CDR3 DNA sequence: TGTGCCAGCAGCTTAGGGGTATGGGGGTTTAATTCACCCCTCCACTTT. Translating it yields CASSLGVWGFNSPLHF.

This clonotype was observed at least ten times. V is TRBV12-3 or TRBV12-4 and J is TRBJ2-7; 12 bases match TRBD1. The V segment lost 8 bases and the J segment 4 bases; nucleotides outside the gene matches: 9. This CDR3 is 15 amino acids long. CDR3 in DNA: TGTGCCAGCCGGATTGGGGGACAGGGGGCGTACGAGCAGTACTTC. This sequence encodes CASRIGGQGAYEQYF.

This clonotype was observed many times. This chain links TRBV28 with TRBJ2-7; D not certain. Germline CDR1 and CDR2: MDHEN and SYDVKM. The CDR3 covers 11 residues. V lost 6 bases to trimming and J lost 6 bases, with 9 bases between them. The CDR3 DNA reads as TGTGCCAGCAGCCTGTGGACCGAGCAGTACTTC. Amino acids: CASSLWTEQYF.

This rearrangement joins TRBV19 to TRBJ2-2; TRBD2 matches at 8 bases. The CDR3 is made up of 13 amino acids. J was trimmed by 4 bases and V by 7 bases; bases with no gene match: 2. Germline CDR1 reads LNHDA; CDR2 reads SQIVND (reference sequence). As DNA, the CDR3 is TGTGCCAGTACCGCGGGAGGCACCGGGGAGCTGTTTTTT. The encoded protein is CASTAGGTGELFF.